Listed below are T cell receptor beta chains from one sample, sequenced in a study of early T cells in non-severe SARS-CoV-2 infection. TCRdb itself ran the 5' RACE reads through MiXCR, one entry per CDR3 protein. The sample includes roughly 51,000 distinct CDR3 sequences, roughly 7.1% of them seen just once. The sequenced sample was whole blood, obtained at baseline. The receptors were gathered from an adult who was a healthcare worker with PCR-confirmed SARS-CoV-2 infection or an uninfected control (not recorded which). Each CDR3 is given with its conserved first and last residue. The order of the fields is CDR3 protein, CDR3 DNA, J gene, D gene, clone size, V gene. A D gene is named only where the DNA matches it firmly. Clone size is given for some rows only: seen once, a few or many times, or a class if the clone is expanded.

cdr3_aa: CASSYSNWDKIYEQYF
cdr3_nt: TGTGCCAGCAGTTACTCGAATTGGGACAAAATCTACGAGCAGTACTTC
j_call: TRBJ2-7
d_call: .
clone_size: few
v_call: TRBV6-2/TRBV6-3

cdr3_aa: CSARDRTDRVGLETQYF
cdr3_nt: TGCAGTGCTAGAGATCGAACCGACAGGGTGGGTTTAGAGACCCAGTACTTC
j_call: TRBJ2-5
d_call: TRBD1
clone_size: many
v_call: TRBV20-1

cdr3_aa: CASSLDWTGNTEAFF
cdr3_nt: TGTGCCAGCAGCTTAGATTGGACGGGGAACACTGAAGCTTTCTTT
j_call: TRBJ1-1
d_call: .
clone_size: .
v_call: TRBV11-1

cdr3_aa: CASSLDGQDNEQFF
cdr3_nt: TGTGCCAGCAGCCTAGACGGGCAGGACAATGAGCAGTTCTTC
j_call: TRBJ2-1
d_call: .
clone_size: many
v_call: TRBV7-9

cdr3_aa: CASSSPTLSYEQYF
cdr3_nt: TGTGCCAGCAGTTCACCCACCCTCTCCTACGAGCAGTACTTC
j_call: TRBJ2-7
d_call: .
clone_size: many
v_call: TRBV6-2/TRBV6-3

cdr3_aa: CASSVGRDRALGANVLTF
cdr3_nt: TGTGCCAGCAGTGTAGGTCGGGACAGGGCCCTTGGGGCCAACGTCCTGACTTTC
j_call: TRBJ2-6
d_call: TRBD1
clone_size: few
v_call: TRBV12-3/TRBV12-4

cdr3_aa: CASIPGQFTDTQYF
cdr3_nt: TGTGCCAGCATCCCCGGGCAATTCACAGATACGCAGTATTTT
j_call: TRBJ2-3
d_call: .
clone_size: many
v_call: TRBV6-1

cdr3_aa: CSARAESLVDTQYF
cdr3_nt: TGCAGTGCTAGAGCTGAGAGTCTCGTAGATACGCAGTATTTT
j_call: TRBJ2-3
d_call: .
clone_size: many
v_call: TRBV20-1

cdr3_aa: CASSSDSLFFSFSATNEKLFF
cdr3_nt: TGTGCCAGCAGTTCGGACAGTTTGTTTTTTTCGTTTTCCGCAACTAATGAAAAACTGTTTTTT
j_call: TRBJ1-4
d_call: .
clone_size: many
v_call: TRBV27

cdr3_aa: CSVEGTENTEAFF
cdr3_nt: TGCAGCGTTGAAGGTACCGAGAACACTGAAGCTTTCTTT
j_call: TRBJ1-1
d_call: .
clone_size: many
v_call: TRBV29-1

cdr3_aa: CSVRKGARYEQYF
cdr3_nt: TGCAGCGTTCGGAAGGGGGCGCGGTACGAGCAGTACTTC
j_call: TRBJ2-7
d_call: TRBD1
clone_size: many
v_call: TRBV29-1

cdr3_aa: CASSYSASNYGYTF
cdr3_nt: TGTGCCAGCAGTTACTCGGCCAGTAACTATGGCTACACCTTC
j_call: TRBJ1-2
d_call: .
clone_size: .
v_call: TRBV6-5

cdr3_aa: CASSLANQETQYF
cdr3_nt: TGTGCCAGCAGTTTGGCGAACCAAGAGACCCAGTACTTC
j_call: TRBJ2-5
d_call: .
clone_size: .
v_call: TRBV27

cdr3_aa: CATSRVDRGYNQPQHF
cdr3_nt: TGTGCCACCAGCAGAGTTGACCGGGGTTACAATCAGCCCCAGCATTTT
j_call: TRBJ1-5
d_call: .
clone_size: .
v_call: TRBV15

cdr3_aa: CASSLEGRQTQYF
cdr3_nt: TGTGCCAGCAGCTTAGAAGGTCGGCAGACCCAGTACTTC
j_call: TRBJ2-5
d_call: .
clone_size: many
v_call: TRBV7-2

cdr3_aa: CASRLTVGKEKLFF
cdr3_nt: TGTGCCAGCAGGCTGACCGTAGGAAAGGAAAAACTGTTTTTT
j_call: TRBJ1-4
d_call: .
clone_size: many
v_call: TRBV12-3/TRBV12-4

cdr3_aa: CRPIAGGVYEQYF
cdr3_nt: TGCAGGCCTATAGCGGGAGGGGTCTACGAGCAGTACTTC
j_call: TRBJ2-7
d_call: TRBD2
clone_size: .
v_call: TRBV20-1

cdr3_aa: CASSLGSEQFF
cdr3_nt: TGTGCCAGCAGTTTAGGGTCTGAGCAGTTCTTC
j_call: TRBJ2-1
d_call: .
clone_size: many
v_call: TRBV12-3/TRBV12-4

cdr3_aa: CASSFIRRGYEQYF
cdr3_nt: TGCGCCAGCAGCTTTATCCGCCGGGGCTACGAGCAGTACTTC
j_call: TRBJ2-7
d_call: .
clone_size: few
v_call: TRBV5-1

cdr3_aa: CASILGGQSDEQFF
cdr3_nt: TGCGCCAGCATCCTGGGGGGGCAGAGTGATGAGCAGTTCTTC
j_call: TRBJ2-1
d_call: .
clone_size: .
v_call: TRBV5-1

cdr3_aa: CSVDRGWGYYTF
cdr3_nt: TGCAGCGTTGATAGAGGGTGGGGCTACTACACCTTC
j_call: TRBJ1-2
d_call: .
clone_size: many
v_call: TRBV29-1

cdr3_aa: CASSGDRANEKLFF
cdr3_nt: TGTGCCAGCAGCGGGGACAGAGCTAATGAAAAACTGTTTTTT
j_call: TRBJ1-4
d_call: TRBD1
clone_size: many
v_call: TRBV2

cdr3_aa: CASSEGDRGRRDFGYTF
cdr3_nt: TGTGCCAGCAGTGAAGGGGACAGGGGCCGTCGAGACTTTGGCTACACCTTC
j_call: TRBJ1-2
d_call: TRBD1
clone_size: many
v_call: TRBV6-1

cdr3_aa: CATSLGAGETDTQYF
cdr3_nt: TGTGCCACCAGTTTAGGGGCGGGAGAGACAGATACGCAGTATTTT
j_call: TRBJ2-3
d_call: TRBD2
clone_size: many
v_call: TRBV7-3

cdr3_aa: CASRGQGAYNEQFF
cdr3_nt: TGTGCCAGCAGAGGGCAGGGGGCCTACAATGAGCAGTTCTTC
j_call: TRBJ2-1
d_call: TRBD1
clone_size: few
v_call: TRBV28

cdr3_aa: CASSQYFDEQYF
cdr3_nt: TGTGCCAGCAGCCAATATTTCGACGAGCAGTACTTC
j_call: TRBJ2-7
d_call: .
clone_size: many
v_call: TRBV7-2

cdr3_aa: CATSDPRTGGETQYF
cdr3_nt: TGTGCCACCAGTGACCCGAGGACAGGGGGAGAGACCCAGTACTTC
j_call: TRBJ2-5
d_call: TRBD1
clone_size: .
v_call: TRBV24-1